This T cell receptor beta chain was captured by sequencing in a study of shared clonotypes between healthy human individuals. As for the study in general: Donors were a couple of women and a few men aged 18 to 49.

Germline V gives CDR1 SQVTM, CDR2 ANQGSEA. This CDR3 spans 13 amino acids. J lost 6 bases, V lost 4 bases, and 7 bases had no gene match. The protocol was immunoSEQ multiplex PCR, while the TCRdb copy is restricted to in-frame clones and leaves out a portion. The table shows 450,000 to 500,000 clones, with 60% to 85% occurring only once. The sample consisted of PBMCs. The TCR comes from a woman in her forties in good health. Some clones in this sample may be carry-over from other donors' samples. The chain combines TRBV29-1 with TRBJ1-1, with 8 bases matching TRBD1. CDR3 residues: CSVGRGLEAEAFF. CDR3 in DNA: TGCAGCGTTGGCAGGGGGCTAGAAGCTGAAGCTTTCTTT. Based on the CDR3 plus reference TRBV29-1 and TRBJ1-1, the full variable domain is SAVISQKPSRDICQRGTSLTIQCQVDSQVTMMFWYRQQPGQSLTLIATANQGSEATYESGFVIDKFPISRPNLTFSTLTVSNMSPEDSSIYLCSVGRGLEAEAFFGQGTRLTVV.